The entry below gives a single T cell receptor (beta chain) sequence along with its context. The V end lost 6 bases, the J end lost 6 bases, and 13 bases lay between the germline ends. This CDR3 contains 12 residues. CDR1 is SQVTM and CDR2 is ANQGSEA in the germline V gene. In the authors' workflow: Using reference gene primer amplification, nucleated cell counts were estimated. Some clones are missing from TCRdb's copy, which holds only in-frame ones; the method was immunoSEQ multiplex PCR. V, J and clone size derive from that table, while D and trimming were established from the DNA sequence. Found here are 200,000 to 250,000 clones, 84% of them singletons; the top ten hold roughly 18%. These data come from a study of blood T cell repertoires in COVID-19. At the level of the study: Samples taken during acute and convalescent COVID-19 were collected in the United States, Italy and Spain. Nucleic acid was either cDNA or gDNA, and it came from T cells, B-cell-depleted T cells, or PBMCs.

Sequenced input: peripheral blood. The genes are TRBV29-1 and TRBJ2-3; D call uncertain. The receptor's source is a woman of 80 years or more with active or convalescent COVID-19. The CDR3 sequence is CSVPGAGDTQYF. The CDR3 coding sequence is TGCAGCGTGCCCGGAGCTGGGGATACGCAGTATTTT.